The present T cell receptor beta chain was sequenced within a study of T cell responses to AZD1222 COVID-19 vaccine. Study results and limitations: Baseline serology detected seropositivity in only 6 or 7 AZD1222 recipients. Targets within unmutated variant regions were reportedly found for nearly half of spike-specific TCRs.

TCRdb's table, derived via immunoSEQ multiplex PCR, lists solely in-frame clones and lacks some. The sample records over 85,000 clones, around 89% being singletons. V shed 1 base, J shed 4 bases, and the junction held 5 bases outside the gene matches. Germline CDR1 and CDR2: MGHRA and YSYEKL. The CDR3 covers 18 residues. Remarks on this clone: The antigen is unknown.

This TCR came from an adult in good health. The chain recombines TRBV4-1 with TRBJ2-2, with 14 bases lining up with TRBD2. The sample in question was peripheral blood, obtained on day 0 of AZD1222 vaccination. CDR3 loop: CASSQGGLAGAGTGELFF. CDR3 coding DNA: TGCGCCAGCAGCCAAGGGGGACTAGCGGGGGCAGGCACCGGGGAGCTGTTTTTT.